These 24 T cell receptor beta chains came from one sample sequenced in a study of shared clonotypes between healthy human individuals. Assay used: immunoSEQ multiplex PCR; TCRdb lists only in-frame clones, some missing. The sample has approximately 1,000,000 clones, roughly 80% seen once. Sequenced material: memory CD4+ T cells from PBMCs. The sample's subset: CD45RA-negative fraction. These receptors all stem from a man between 18 and 29 years old in good health. Some clones in this sample may be carry-over from other donors' samples.

The CDR3 region has the DNA TGCAGTGCTAGGGTTTTCTATGGCTACACCTTC. This codes for CSARVFYGYTF. This sequence joins TRBV20-1 and TRBJ1-2; no reliable D call. This CDR3 is built from 11 residues. V was clipped by 3 bases and J by 4 bases, with 6 bases between them. CDR1 is DFQATT, CDR2 SNEGSKA, per germline (reference sequence).

In DNA form, the CDR3 reads TGTGCCAGCGACCAACCTGGGGCCAACGTCCTGACTTTC. Its protein product is CASDQPGANVLTF. V and J are TRBV28 and TRBJ2-6; D is undetermined. Deletions cut 8 bases from V and 2 bases from J, with 7 bases between. This CDR3 comprises 13 residues. CDR1 and CDR2 from the germline V gene are MDHEN and SYDVKM.

The V call is TRBV5-1, the J call TRBJ2-3; 8 nucleotides match TRBD1. Trimming took 0 bases from V and 2 from J; bases not matched to a gene: 5. Per the germline V gene, CDR1 is SGHRS and CDR2 is YFSETQ. This CDR3 is built from 16 residues. CDR3 sequence: CASSLGTGWDTDTQYF. In DNA, the CDR3 is TGCGCCAGCAGCTTGGGGACAGGGTGGGACACAGATACGCAGTATTTT.

This clone has a handful of counts. The CDR3 DNA reads as TGTGCCATCAGTGATTTGGGGAGGGGTGAAGCTTTCTTT. This translates into CAISDLGRGEAFF. J is TRBJ1-1 and V is TRBV10-3; weak D call: TRBD1 (5 bases). The CDR3 spans 13 residues. CDR1 ENHRY and CDR2 SYGVKD come from the germline V gene. The V end lost 3 bases, the J end lost 7 bases, and 12 bases lay between the germline ends.

V gene TRBV7-9 combines with J gene TRBJ1-1, with D unresolved. Deletions cut 2 bases from V and 1 base from J, with 8 bases between. CDR3 size: 14 residues. CDR1 and CDR2 from the germline V gene are SEHNR and FQNEAQ (reference sequence). The CDR3 sequence is CASSLMAANTEAFF. DNA of the CDR3: TGTGCCAGCAGCTTAATGGCCGCGAACACTGAAGCTTTCTTT.

The rearrangement links TRBV11-2 to TRBJ1-4; 8 nucleotides agree with TRBD1. The germline V gene has CDR1 SGHAT and CDR2 FQNNGV. V lost 3 bases, J lost 8 bases, and 8 bases stayed unmatched. This CDR3 contains 15 residues. CDR3 bases: TGTGCCAGCAGCTTCGCAGGGGGCTTTGGGGAAAAACTGTTTTTT. Amino acid sequence: CASSFAGGFGEKLFF.

The rearrangement joins TRBV2 to TRBJ2-3; perhaps TRBD1 as D (5 bases). There are 12 residues in the CDR3. With 6 bases removed from V and 2 bases from J, the gap between germline ends came to 6 bases. CDR1 SNHLY and CDR2 FYNNEI come from the germline V gene. The CDR3: CASRGDTDTQYF. The CDR3 DNA sequence: TGTGCCAGCAGAGGGGACACAGATACGCAGTATTTT.

The chain has TRBV5-1 and TRBJ2-7; possible D gene TRBD2, 6 bases. The CDR3 spans 14 residues. The V end lost 0 bases, the J end lost 5 bases, and 12 bases lay between the germline ends. CDR1 and CDR2 from the germline V gene are SGHRS and YFSETQ. The CDR3 here is CASSLAVPGDEQYF. The CDR3, as DNA: TGCGCCAGCAGCTTGGCAGTTCCGGGGGACGAGCAGTACTTC.

The rearrangement links TRBV20-1 to TRBJ2-1, with D uncertain. The CDR3 is 11 residues long. Germline V gives CDR1 DFQATT, CDR2 SNEGSKA (reference sequence). V lost 8 bases to trimming and J lost 8 bases, with 13 bases between them. The CDR3: CSPSLGHEQFF. The CDR3 coding sequence is TGCAGTCCAAGTCTCGGGCATGAGCAGTTCTTC.

The chain combines TRBV10-3 with TRBJ2-3, with TRBD2 matching over 11 bases. The CDR3 sequence is 17 residues long. Trimming took 0 bases from V and 4 from J; bases not matched to a gene: 6. Germline V gene sequence: CDR1 ENHRY, CDR2 SYGVKD. In DNA, the CDR3 is TGTGCCATCAGTGAGTCTAGAACTAGCGGGAGTCCAGATACGCAGTATTTT. Translation gives CAISESRTSGSPDTQYF.

This chain links TRBV7-6 with TRBJ1-4; 10 nucleotides match TRBD1. The CDR3 is 14 residues long. J lost 6 bases, V lost 6 bases, and 4 bases had no gene match. Germline CDR1 reads SGHVS; CDR2 reads FNYEAQ. The CDR3 DNA is TGTGCCAGCAGTTACGGGACAGGGGATGAAAAACTGTTTTTT. Its translation is CASSYGTGDEKLFF.

The chain employs TRBV7-2 and TRBJ1-1, with a weak D call TRBD1 (5 bases). Between the trimmed V and J ends, which lost 3 bases and 1 base, there was a span of 9 bases. CDR3 size: 14 residues. Germline CDR1 reads SGHTA; CDR2 reads FQGNSA. CDR3 DNA sequence: TGTGCCAGCAGCTTTTCAAGGGGGAACACTGAAGCTTTCTTT. Translation: CASSFSRGNTEAFF.

The rearrangement joins TRBV9 to TRBJ2-1; 7 nucleotides align to TRBD2. The V and J ends lost 0 bases and 4 bases, in that order; junction bases with no gene match: 7. Per the germline V gene, CDR1 is SGDLS and CDR2 is YYNGEE. The CDR3 is 16 amino acids. This chain's CDR3 is CASSVAAGVDYNEQFF. The CDR3, as DNA: TGTGCCAGCAGCGTAGCTGCGGGAGTAGATTACAATGAGCAGTTCTTC.

As for this clone: The same CDR3 can be traced to other DNA sequences in this sample. The chain links TRBV28 to TRBJ1-2; D unclear. The CDR3 loop spans 13 amino acids. The V gene's germline CDR1 is MDHEN and CDR2 SYDVKM. V lost 3 bases to trimming and J lost 6 bases, with 11 bases between them. The CDR3 sequence is CASSFTRGDGYTF. CDR3 DNA sequence: TGTGCCAGCAGTTTTACTCGGGGAGATGGCTACACCTTC.

The chain has TRBV4-3 and TRBJ2-2, with 8 bases fitting TRBD1. Trimming cost V 0 bases and J 4 bases; bases outside gene matches: 10. CDR3 length equals 18 residues. CDR1 LGHNA and CDR2 YSLEER come from the germline V gene. The CDR3 spells CASSQEETRGLGTGELFF. The DNA for the CDR3 is TGCGCCAGCAGCCAAGAGGAGACCAGGGGGCTAGGCACCGGGGAGCTGTTTTTT.

This clone has a count of ten or more. The rearrangement uses TRBV18 and TRBJ2-3; TRBD2 is a possible D gene (6 bases). The length of the CDR3 is 13 residues. V lost 2 bases and J lost 4, with 7 bases in between. CDR1 and CDR2 from the germline V gene are KGHSH and LQKENI. The CDR3 here is CASSPGEADTQYF. The CDR3, as DNA: TGTGCCAGCTCACCAGGGGAGGCAGATACGCAGTATTTT.

This clone has a handful of counts. The V gene is TRBV27, the J gene TRBJ2-2; TRBD2 might be the D (7 bases). Germline V lookup: CDR1 MNHEY, CDR2 SMNVEV (reference sequence). V lost 3 bases and J lost 6, with 14 bases in between. This CDR3 is 15 amino acids long. The DNA of the CDR3 is TGTGCCAGCAGTTTTTCTGGGAGGGGGGCCGGGGAGCTGTTTTTT. It specifies CASSFSGRGAGELFF.

The CDR3 DNA reads TGTGCCAGCAGCCTGGGGAGTGGGAGGCTCAATGAGCAGTTCTTC. Translation gives CASSLGSGRLNEQFF. The gene calls are TRBV11-3 and TRBJ2-1; perhaps TRBD2 as D (6 bases). This CDR3 spans 15 amino acids. Per the germline V gene, CDR1 is SGHNT and CDR2 is YENEEA. V lost 5 bases, J lost 6 bases, and 17 bases lay in between.

This clone was seen only once. The rearrangement links TRBV19 to TRBJ2-7, with no clear D. This CDR3 has 12 residues. V dropped 3 bases and J dropped 8 bases, with 11 bases sitting between them. In germline, CDR1 is LNHDA, CDR2 SQIVND (reference sequence). This chain's CDR3 is CASSIPKGQQYF. The CDR3 coding sequence is TGTGCCAGTAGTATTCCTAAAGGACAGCAGTACTTC. The full variable domain, its missing parts supplied by reference TRBV19 and TRBJ2-7, is DGGITQSPKYLFRKEGQNVTLSCEQNLNHDAMYWYRQDPGQGLRLIYYSQIVNDFQKGDIAEGYSVSREKKESFPLTVTSAQKNPTAFYLCASSIPKGQQYFGPGTRLTVT.

The CDR3 loop is CASSSQSSGSYQETQYF. The DNA of the CDR3 is TGTGCCAGCAGCTCCCAATCTAGCGGGAGTTACCAAGAGACCCAGTACTTC. This rearrangement joins TRBV11-2 to TRBJ2-5; 10 nucleotides match TRBD2. Per the germline V gene, CDR1 is SGHAT and CDR2 is FQNNGV. This CDR3 region has 17 residues. The ends lost 4 bases at V and 0 bases at J; junction bases unmatched: 8.

This chain links TRBV28 with TRBJ2-1; D call uncertain. Trimming took off 6 bases at V and 1 base at J, with 4 bases between the two ends. Germline V gene sequence: CDR1 MDHEN, CDR2 SYDVKM. The CDR3 has 12 amino acids. For the CDR3, the DNA is TGTGCCAGCAGAGCGTCCTACAATGAGCAGTTCTTC. It is translated as CASRASYNEQFF.

V gene TRBV9 combines with J gene TRBJ1-1; D is undetermined. The V end lost 6 bases, the J end lost 0 bases, and 9 bases lay between the germline ends. There are 13 residues in the CDR3. Germline V gives CDR1 SGDLS, CDR2 YYNGEE. DNA for the CDR3: TGTGCCAGCAAAGGCCGATTGAACACTGAAGCTTTCTTT. It codes for CASKGRLNTEAFF.

This clone occurred once. The chain carries TRBV25-1 and TRBJ1-1, with a possible D match to TRBD1 (5 bases). CDR1 and CDR2 (germline): MGHDK, SYGVNS. The CDR3 spans 17 residues. The V and J ends lost 3 bases and 1 base respectively, with 18 bases between them. CDR3 in amino acids: CASSDNFVGGTNTEAFF. The DNA for the CDR3 is TGTGCCAGCAGTGATAATTTCGTCGGGGGGACGAACACTGAAGCTTTCTTT.

J is TRBJ1-1 and V is TRBV6-1; D gene unclear. The CDR3 covers 15 residues. The V end was cut by 3 bases, the J end by 10 bases, with 21 bases between. Per the germline V gene, CDR1 is MNHNS and CDR2 is SASEGT. The CDR3 is CASSESGGSVLRAFF. The CDR3, as DNA: TGTGCCAGCAGTGAGTCGGGAGGCTCGGTTCTAAGAGCTTTCTTT.